Presented here are 22 T cell receptor beta chains from one specimen sequenced in a study of cytomegalovirus exposure and HLA in healthy donors. The primer mix had 60 Vbeta and 13 Jbeta primers. Libraries were prepared by immunoSEQ multiplex PCR; TCRdb keeps only in-frame clonotypes and omits some of them. Of about 200,000 clones in the sample, approximately 86% were seen once. Input material: PBMCs. All receptors come from a woman aged 18-29 years in good health and CMV-seronegative.

A remark on this clone: The sample contains more than one DNA sequence encoding this CDR3. The chain has TRBV9 and TRBJ2-3, with 7 bases matching TRBD1. CDR1 SGDLS and CDR2 YYNGEE come from the germline V gene. There are 14 residues in the CDR3. The V segment lost 3 bases and the J segment 3 bases; nucleotides outside the gene matches: 4. Here the CDR3 DNA reads TGTGCCAGCAGCGCCAGGGGGACGACAGATACGCAGTATTTT. Translated, it gives CASSARGTTDTQYF.

This chain connects TRBV6-1 to TRBJ1-2, with D perhaps TRBD1 (6 bases). Between the trimmed V and J ends, which lost 8 bases and 5 bases, there was a span of 18 bases. Looked up from germline, CDR1 is MNHNS and CDR2 is SASEGT. The CDR3 is made up of 14 amino acids. This CDR3 reads CASAPAGDSYGYTF. CDR3 DNA: TGTGCCAGCGCCCCGGCAGGGGATAGTTATGGCTACACCTTC.

On this clone itself: A junction boundary mismatches the germline segment, possibly from a read error. The V and J genes are TRBV7-9 and TRBJ2-2; 10 bases fit TRBD2. The CDR3 contains 16 residues. Per the germline V gene, CDR1 is SEHNR and CDR2 is FQNEAQ (reference sequence). The CDR3 sequence: CSSRTSGRRGTGELFF. The CDR3 nucleotides read TGTTCCAGCCGGACTAGCGGTCGCAGGGGAACCGGGGAGCTGTTTTTT.

About this clone: Other DNA sequences of this sample code for an identical CDR3. V usage is TRBV6-4 and J usage is TRBJ2-6; D gene uncertain. Trimming took off 6 bases at V and 0 bases at J, with 9 bases between the two ends. The CDR3 loop spans 15 amino acids. CDR1 and CDR2 from the germline V gene are MRHNA and SNTAGT. CDR3 amino acids: CASSPIHSGANVLTF. The CDR3 DNA sequence: TGTGCCAGCAGCCCAATTCACTCTGGGGCCAACGTCCTGACTTTC.

This clone turned up a few times. The chain employs TRBV18 and TRBJ1-5; D may be TRBD1 (6 bases). Germline CDR1 reads KGHSH; CDR2 reads LQKENI. The V and J ends lost 2 bases and 3 bases respectively, with 8 bases between them. There are 14 residues in the CDR3. The CDR3 nucleotides are TGTGCCAGCTCACCAGCAGGGGACAATCAGCCCCAGCATTTT. This codes for CASSPAGDNQPQHF.

The J gene is TRBJ2-7, the V gene TRBV6-5; D is perhaps TRBD2 (6 bases). This CDR3 spans 13 amino acids. Germline loops: CDR1 MNHEY, CDR2 SVGAGI. Trimming took off 7 bases at V and 6 bases at J, with 16 bases between the two ends. CDR3 DNA: TGTGCCAGCACTGTGGGACTGGGAGGCGAGCAGTACTTC. Translated, it gives CASTVGLGGEQYF.

The chain links TRBV6-1 to TRBJ2-7, with no clear D. The CDR3 totals 13 residues. Germline CDR1 and CDR2: MNHNS and SASEGT. Trimming left V 4 bases short and J 0 bases short, with 7 bases between. The CDR3 region is CASSVAYSYEQYF. DNA of the CDR3: TGTGCCAGCAGTGTCGCGTACTCCTACGAGCAGTACTTC.

The chain is built from TRBV10-1 and TRBJ1-5; maybe TRBD1 (6 bases). CDR1 is WNHNN, CDR2 SYGVQD, per germline (reference sequence). Trimming took off 5 bases at V and 7 bases at J, with 12 bases between the two ends. This CDR3 is 13 amino acids long. The CDR3 sequence: CASSPQGWQPQHF. The CDR3 nucleotides read TGCGCCAGCAGTCCACAGGGATGGCAGCCCCAGCATTTT.

The chain has TRBV30 and TRBJ2-3; no clear D. The CDR3 has 15 amino acids. Germline loops: CDR1 GTSNPN, CDR2 SVGIG (reference sequence). Trimming shortened V by 2 bases and J by 2 bases, and 14 bases separated the two germline ends. The CDR3 region is CAWSIEITITDTQYF. CDR3 coding DNA: TGTGCCTGGAGTATCGAGATTACTATCACAGATACGCAGTATTTT.

This sequence joins TRBV27 and TRBJ2-7; possible D gene TRBD1, 5 bases. The germline gives CDR1 MNHEY, CDR2 SMNVEV (reference sequence). V lost 3 bases, J lost 0 bases, and 21 bases lay in between. This CDR3 is built from 18 residues. CDR3: CASSLAGPPHVGSYEQYF. For the CDR3, the DNA is TGTGCCAGCAGTTTGGCAGGGCCTCCCCACGTAGGCTCCTACGAGCAGTACTTC.

The CDR3 region is CASSLPGQGTYGYTF. The CDR3 coding sequence is TGTGCCAGCAGCTTACCGGGACAGGGAACCTATGGCTACACCTTC. The chain recombines TRBV5-4 with TRBJ1-2; 9 bases agree with TRBD1. Germline V lookup: CDR1 SGHNT, CDR2 YYREEE (reference sequence). This CDR3 is built from 15 residues. The ends lost 2 bases at V and 4 bases at J; junction bases unmatched: 6.

The gene calls are TRBV19 and TRBJ1-5, with unresolved D. CDR1 is LNHDA and CDR2 is SQIVND in the germline V gene (reference sequence). This CDR3 contains 15 residues. V was pared by 6 bases and J by 0 bases, with 12 bases between. For the CDR3, the DNA is TGTGCCAGTAGCATTACGCCCTATAGCAATCAGCCCCAGCATTTT. Translating it yields CASSITPYSNQPQHF. Combining the CDR3 with reference TRBV19 and TRBJ1-5 gives the whole variable domain DGGITQSPKYLFRKEGQNVTLSCEQNLNHDAMYWYRQDPGQGLRLIYYSQIVNDFQKGDIAEGYSVSREKKESFPLTVTSAQKNPTAFYLCASSITPYSNQPQHFGDGTRLSIL.

The chain employs TRBV5-1 and TRBJ2-3; 10 bases map to TRBD1. V lost 4 bases to trimming and J lost 9 bases; unmatched junction nucleotides: 2. This CDR3 is 12 amino acids long. Germline CDR1 SGHRS, CDR2 YFSETQ. CDR3 residues: CASSAGQGTQYF. The DNA of the CDR3 is TGCGCCAGCAGCGCGGGACAGGGGACGCAGTATTTT.

The chain recombines TRBV4-1 with TRBJ2-2, with D unresolved. Per germline, CDR1 MGHRA and CDR2 YSYEKL. CDR3 length: 19 amino acids. Trimming took off 0 bases at V and 2 bases at J, with 19 bases between the two ends. The CDR3 loop is CASSQDSVAVLVNTGELFF. The CDR3 nucleotides read TGCGCCAGCAGCCAAGATTCGGTTGCCGTTCTCGTAAACACCGGGGAGCTGTTTTTT.

The chain carries TRBV7-8 and TRBJ2-3, with a tentative D call TRBD1 (6 bases). The CDR3 covers 12 residues. Trimming took off 3 bases at V and 6 bases at J, with 7 bases between the two ends. CDR1 and CDR2 (germline): SGHVS, FQNEAQ. CDR3: CASSFRGDTQYF. The CDR3 nucleotides read TGTGCCAGCAGCTTTAGGGGGGATACGCAGTATTTT.

This sequence joins TRBV19 and TRBJ2-7; 11 bases match TRBD2. V lost 3 bases and J lost 2; bases outside the gene matches: 3. The CDR3 sequence is 15 residues long. The V gene's germline CDR1 is LNHDA and CDR2 SQIVND (reference sequence). CDR3 region: CASSILAGGTYEQYF. The CDR3 DNA is TGTGCCAGTAGTATTCTAGCGGGAGGAACCTACGAGCAGTACTTC.

V is TRBV19 and J is TRBJ1-5, with D unresolved. Germline assignment: CDR1 LNHDA and CDR2 SQIVND (reference sequence). CDR3 length equals 14 residues. V lost 1 base and J 7 bases, leaving 11 bases between the germline ends. The CDR3: CASSIAKAWQPQHF. CDR3 sequence (DNA): TGTGCCAGTAGTATAGCGAAAGCCTGGCAGCCCCAGCATTTT.

The J gene is TRBJ1-2, the V gene TRBV6-1, with TRBD1 matching 9 bases. Looked up from germline, CDR1 is MNHNS and CDR2 is SASEGT. J was trimmed by 1 base and V by 6 bases; bases with no gene match: 3. CDR3 length: 14 residues. The DNA for the CDR3 is TGTGCCAGCAGACGGGACAGGGTTAACTATGGCTACACCTTC. This encodes CASRRDRVNYGYTF.

The genes are TRBV5-6 and TRBJ2-1; D call uncertain. V lost 1 base, J lost 6 bases, and 14 bases lay in between. CDR3 length equals 15 residues. Germline loops: CDR1 SGHDT, CDR2 YYEEEE. CDR3 in amino acids: CASSLYRQLVNEQFF. The CDR3 DNA reads TGTGCCAGCAGCTTGTACCGTCAGTTGGTCAATGAGCAGTTCTTC.

This clone was observed once. J is TRBJ2-6 and V is TRBV15; D gene ambiguous. V was cut by 7 bases and J by 0 bases, with 7 bases left in between. Per the germline V gene, CDR1 is LNHNV and CDR2 is YYDKDF (reference sequence). The CDR3 consists of 14 residues. The CDR3 nucleotides are TGTGCCACCACCGCGAACTCTGGGGCCAACGTCCTGACTTTC. Encoded protein: CATTANSGANVLTF.

The chain combines TRBV7-6 with TRBJ2-7; D might be TRBD2 (6 bases). The V and J ends lost 3 bases and 2 bases respectively, with 11 bases between them. Germline assignment: CDR1 SGHVS and CDR2 FNYEAQ. The CDR3 has 14 amino acids. The CDR3 DNA sequence: TGTGCCAGCAGCTTGGGGACGGGAGCCTACGAGCAGTACTTC. Protein product: CASSLGTGAYEQYF.

This chain joins TRBV5-6 and TRBJ2-7, with 8 bases that match TRBD1. This CDR3 is built from 15 residues. The ends lost 0 bases at V and 3 bases at J; junction bases unmatched: 5. CDR1 and CDR2 from the germline V gene are SGHDT and YYEEEE. CDR3: CASSLDGQGVYEQYF. For the CDR3, the DNA is TGTGCCAGCAGCTTGGACGGACAGGGAGTCTACGAGCAGTACTTC.